This record covers a single T cell receptor (beta chain). These data are taken from a study of shared clonotypes between healthy human individuals. The CDR3 totals 13 residues. V was trimmed by 6 bases and J by 5 bases, leaving 10 bases between them. Germline V gene sequence: CDR1 KGHSH, CDR2 LQKENI. The authors loaded roughly 200 ng DNA, 30,000 to 35,000 T cell genomes, into sorted-subset replicate PCRs. TCRdb keeps only in-frame clones here, not all; method: immunoSEQ multiplex PCR. The sample has fewer than 1.4 million clones, around 78% seen once. The J gene is TRBJ2-2, the V gene TRBV18; D gene unclear. Specimen: memory CD4+ T cells from PBMCs. Described subset: CD45RA-negative fraction. The source is a man aged 18 to 29 in good health. Some clones in this sample may be carry-over from other donors' samples. The DNA of the CDR3 is TGTGCCAGCTCGACGACACAAACCGGGGAGCTGTTTTTT. Translated, it gives CASSTTQTGELFF.